This T cell receptor beta chain was captured in a study of cytomegalovirus exposure and HLA in healthy donors. The study ran its PCR with 60 Vbeta and 13 Jbeta primers. Sequenced by immunoSEQ multiplex PCR; TCRdb stores in-frame clones only, minus some. Of 150,000 to 200,000 clones in the sample, about four fifths were seen once. CDR1 and CDR2 from the germline V gene are MNHNS and SASEGT. V gave up 7 bases and J gave up 6 bases; unmatched junction bases: 11. The CDR3 sequence is 15 residues long. The sequence was obtained from a woman aged 25 to 39 in good health and CMV-seropositive. Material for sequencing was PBMCs. The chain links TRBV6-1 to TRBJ1-5, with TRBD1 matching over 8 bases. The DNA of the CDR3 is TGTGCCAGCACCAACCACCGGGACAGGATTCAGCCCCAGCATTTT. Translating gives CASTNHRDRIQPQHF.